This T cell receptor beta chain was obtained from a study of cytomegalovirus exposure and HLA in healthy donors. Study outcomes and limitations: Sequencing depth across donors, presence/absence analyses assumed, was roughly uniform.

For this clone: Antigen unknown.

Researchers ran the PCR with 60 Vbeta and 13 Jbeta primers. Clones were sequenced by immunoSEQ multiplex PCR, and TCRdb holds only the in-frame ones, with some missing. The sample includes about 100,000 clones, approximately 76% seen only once; the top ten take 15% to 20%. This clonotype was sampled from a woman in her sixties in good health and CMV-seropositive. Specimen: PBMCs.

The CDR3 nucleotides are TGTGCCTGGAGTGTACCGGGATACGATCAGCCCCAGCATTTT. This encodes CAWSVPGYDQPQHF. The chain carries TRBV30 and TRBJ1-5; D remains unclear. Germline-derived CDR1 and CDR2 are GTSNPN and SVGIG (reference sequence). There are 14 residues in the CDR3. V was pared by 0 bases and J by 5 bases, with 11 bases between.